This T cell receptor beta chain originates from a study of blood T cell repertoires in COVID-19. On the study more broadly: The study drew acute and convalescent COVID-19 samples from the United States, Italy and Spain.

Produced via immunoSEQ multiplex PCR; TCRdb's table is partial and in-frame only. Of roughly 380,000 clones listed, about 91% are singletons. CDR3 length: 12 amino acids. CDR1 MNHEY and CDR2 SVGAGI come from the germline V gene. Trimming took 8 bases from V and 7 from J, leaving 11 bases between them. The chain couples TRBV6-5 to TRBJ1-4; D unclear. Sequencing was carried out using peripheral blood. This sequence originates from a woman aged 40 to 49 with COVID-19, enrolled during active disease. CDR3: CASRGPSEKLFF. The CDR3, as DNA: TGTGCCAGCCGCGGGCCCTCTGAAAAACTGTTTTTT.